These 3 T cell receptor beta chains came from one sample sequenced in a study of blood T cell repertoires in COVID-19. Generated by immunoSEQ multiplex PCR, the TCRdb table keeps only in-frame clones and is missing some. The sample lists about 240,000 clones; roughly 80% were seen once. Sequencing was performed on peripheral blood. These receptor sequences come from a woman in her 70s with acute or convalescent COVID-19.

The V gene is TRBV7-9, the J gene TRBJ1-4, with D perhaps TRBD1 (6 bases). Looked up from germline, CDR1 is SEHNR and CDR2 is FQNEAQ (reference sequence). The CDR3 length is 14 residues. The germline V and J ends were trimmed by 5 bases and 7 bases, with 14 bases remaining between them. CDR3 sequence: CASSPTGRSEKLFF. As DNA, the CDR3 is TGTGCCAGCAGCCCTACAGGGCGCTCTGAAAAACTGTTTTTT.

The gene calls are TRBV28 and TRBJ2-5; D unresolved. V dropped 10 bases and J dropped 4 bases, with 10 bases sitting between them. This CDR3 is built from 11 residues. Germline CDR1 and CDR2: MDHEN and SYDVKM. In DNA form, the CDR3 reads TGTGCCACCTTAAGAGGAGAGACCCAGTACTTC. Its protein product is CATLRGETQYF.

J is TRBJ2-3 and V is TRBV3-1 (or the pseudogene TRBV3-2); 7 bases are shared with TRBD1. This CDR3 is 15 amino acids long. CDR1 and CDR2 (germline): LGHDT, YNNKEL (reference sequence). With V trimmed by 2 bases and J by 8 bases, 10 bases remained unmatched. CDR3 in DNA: TGTGCCAGCAGCCAACCTACAGGGGCTGGAGGTACGCAGTATTTT. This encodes CASSQPTGAGGTQYF.